The clone carrying this TCR beta chain showed up just a few times. Its antigen remains unknown. Sample treatment: oral pan-JAK inhibitor, 5-10 mg twice daily. These data are taken from a study of CD8+ T cells in alopecia areata. Study context: Treated patients were dosed with oral tofacitinib, taking 5 to 10 mg twice daily. The tofacitinib course ran for 6 to 18 months and was followed by 6 months off drug. General study results and limits: The link between baseline CD8+ expansion and response remains uncertain with one nonresponder. Clonality in lesional scalp, especially alopecia totalis/universalis, exceeded that of normal scalp.

This CDR3 is built from 16 residues. CDR1 and CDR2 from the germline V gene are KGHSH and LQKENI. The V gene end was trimmed by 1 base and the J gene end by 6 bases; junction bases not matched to a gene: 9. In each case, RNA was isolated and then reverse transcribed into cDNA as the sequencing template. Clones were read by immunoSEQ multiplex PCR, and TCRdb kept only the in-frame ones, dropping some. The table has fewer than 250,000 clones, less than 45% seen once. This chain joins TRBV18 and TRBJ2-3; 8 nucleotides agree with TRBD2. The source material was CD4+ T cells sorted from blood, sampled between weeks 30 and 35, from a patient treated with tofacitinib. The sequence was collected from a human donor with alopecia areata. CDR3 sequence reads: CASSPRIGAGEDTQYF. Here the CDR3 DNA reads TGTGCCAGCTCACCACGCATAGGAGCGGGAGAGGATACGCAGTATTTT.